This T cell receptor (beta chain) originates from a study of sequential checkpoint blockade in melanoma. At the level of the study: After both sequences, patients received maintenance nivolumab.

Clones were read by immunoSEQ multiplex PCR, and TCRdb kept only the in-frame ones, dropping some. The table shows around 3,900 clones, with under 25% occurring only once. V was trimmed by 4 bases and J by 0 bases, leaving 14 bases between them. Germline V gene lookup returns CDR1 SGHRS and CDR2 YFSETQ. The length of the CDR3 is 15 residues. Treatment defined: randomized to nivolumab then ipilimumab (arm A) or the reverse (arm B). This clone was seen more than once but under ten times. The input for sequencing was tumor tissue (inferred from file names), taken from a patient given nivolumab and ipilimumab in sequence. The chain is built from TRBV5-1 and TRBJ2-7; tentatively, D is TRBD1 (6 bases). The receptor was derived from a human donor with melanoma. For the CDR3, the DNA is TGCGCCAGCAGCCTAGGACAGTTGTACTCCTACGAGCAGTACTTC. Translation: CASSLGQLYSYEQYF. Looking up the rest from reference TRBV5-1 and TRBJ2-7 gives the full variable domain: KAGVTQTPRYLIKTRGQQVTLSCSPISGHRSVSWYQQTPGQGLQFLFEYFSETQRNKGNFPGRFSGRQFSNSRSEMNVSTLELGDSALYLCASSLGQLYSYEQYFGPGTRLTVT.